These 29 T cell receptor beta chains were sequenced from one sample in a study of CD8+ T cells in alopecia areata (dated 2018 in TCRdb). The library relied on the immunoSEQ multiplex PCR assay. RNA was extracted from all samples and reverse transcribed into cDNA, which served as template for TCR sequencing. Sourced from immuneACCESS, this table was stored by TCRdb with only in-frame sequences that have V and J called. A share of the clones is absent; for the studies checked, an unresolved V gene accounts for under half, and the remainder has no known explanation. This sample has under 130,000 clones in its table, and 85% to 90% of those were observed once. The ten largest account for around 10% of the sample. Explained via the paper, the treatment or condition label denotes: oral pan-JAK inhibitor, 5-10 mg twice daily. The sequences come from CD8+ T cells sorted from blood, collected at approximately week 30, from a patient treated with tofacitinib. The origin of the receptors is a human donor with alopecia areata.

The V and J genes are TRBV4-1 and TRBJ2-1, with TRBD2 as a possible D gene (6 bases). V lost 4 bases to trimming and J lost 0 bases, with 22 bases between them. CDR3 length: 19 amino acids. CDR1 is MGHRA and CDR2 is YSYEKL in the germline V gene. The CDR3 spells CASSRGTPPSSSSYNEQFF. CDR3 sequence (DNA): TGCGCCAGCAGCCGCGGGACTCCTCCGAGCTCGAGCTCCTACAATGAGCAGTTCTTC.

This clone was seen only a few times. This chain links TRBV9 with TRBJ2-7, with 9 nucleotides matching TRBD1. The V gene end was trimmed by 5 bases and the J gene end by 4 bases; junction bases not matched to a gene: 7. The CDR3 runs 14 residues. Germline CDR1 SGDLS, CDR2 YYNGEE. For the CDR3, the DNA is TGTGCCAGCAGTCCGAGGGACAGGGAGTACGAGCAGTACTTC. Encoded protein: CASSPRDREYEQYF.

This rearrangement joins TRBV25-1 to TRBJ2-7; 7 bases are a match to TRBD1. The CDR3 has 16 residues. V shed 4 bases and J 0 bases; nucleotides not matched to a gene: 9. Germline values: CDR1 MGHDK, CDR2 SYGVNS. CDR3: CASSARDSPSSYEQYF. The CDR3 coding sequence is TGTGCCAGCAGTGCCAGGGACAGCCCAAGCTCCTACGAGCAGTACTTC.

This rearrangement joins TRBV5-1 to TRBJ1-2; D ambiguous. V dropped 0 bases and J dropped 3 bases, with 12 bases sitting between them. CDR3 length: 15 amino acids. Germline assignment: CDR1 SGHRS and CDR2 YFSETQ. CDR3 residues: CASSLEGNEDYGYTF. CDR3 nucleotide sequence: TGCGCCAGCAGCTTGGAAGGGAATGAGGACTATGGCTACACCTTC.

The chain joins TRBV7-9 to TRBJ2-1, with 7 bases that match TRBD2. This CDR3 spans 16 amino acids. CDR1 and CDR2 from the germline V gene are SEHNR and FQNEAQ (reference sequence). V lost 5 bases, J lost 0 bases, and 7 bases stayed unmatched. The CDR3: CASSPQGGSSYNEQFF. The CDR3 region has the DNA TGTGCCAGCAGCCCCCAGGGCGGGAGCTCCTACAATGAGCAGTTCTTC. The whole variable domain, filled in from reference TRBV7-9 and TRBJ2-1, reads DTGVSQNPRHKITKRGQNVTFRCDPISEHNRLYWYRQTLGQGPEFLTYFQNEAQLEKSRLLSDRFSAERPKGSFSTLEIQRTEQGDSAMYLCASSPQGGSSYNEQFFGPGTRLTVL.

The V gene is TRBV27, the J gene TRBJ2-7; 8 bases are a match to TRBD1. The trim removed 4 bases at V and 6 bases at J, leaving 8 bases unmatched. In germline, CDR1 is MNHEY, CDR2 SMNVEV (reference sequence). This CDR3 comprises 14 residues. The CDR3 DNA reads TGTGCCAGCAGTTCGGGACAGGTCTTCTCCGAGCAGTACTTC. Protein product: CASSSGQVFSEQYF.

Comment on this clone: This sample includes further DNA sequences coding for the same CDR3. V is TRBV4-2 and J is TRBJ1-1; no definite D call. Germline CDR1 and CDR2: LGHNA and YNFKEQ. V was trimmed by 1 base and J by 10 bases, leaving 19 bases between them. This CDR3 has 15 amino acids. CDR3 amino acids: CASSQGSGNRVGAFF. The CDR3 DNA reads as TGTGCCAGCAGCCAAGGAAGTGGGAACCGAGTAGGAGCTTTCTTT.

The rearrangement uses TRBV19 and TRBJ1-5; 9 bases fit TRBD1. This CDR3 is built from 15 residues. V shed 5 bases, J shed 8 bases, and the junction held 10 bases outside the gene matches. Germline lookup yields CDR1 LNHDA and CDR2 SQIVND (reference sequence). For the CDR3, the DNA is TGTGCCAGTAGTGACGGACAGGGGCCTTGGGAGCCCCAGCATTTT. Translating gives CASSDGQGPWEPQHF.

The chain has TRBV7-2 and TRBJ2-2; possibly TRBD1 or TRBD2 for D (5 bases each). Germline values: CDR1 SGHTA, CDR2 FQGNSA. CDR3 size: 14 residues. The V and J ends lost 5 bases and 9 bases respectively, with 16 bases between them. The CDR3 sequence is CASSLGFGGRELFF. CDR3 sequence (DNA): TGTGCCAGCAGCCTAGGATTTGGGGGTCGGGAGCTGTTTTTT.

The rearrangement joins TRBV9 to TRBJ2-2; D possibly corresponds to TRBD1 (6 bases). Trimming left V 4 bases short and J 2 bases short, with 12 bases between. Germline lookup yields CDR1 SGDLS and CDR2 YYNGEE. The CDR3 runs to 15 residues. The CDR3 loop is CASSLRTVNTGELFF. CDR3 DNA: TGTGCCAGCAGCCTCCGGACAGTAAACACCGGGGAGCTGTTTTTT.

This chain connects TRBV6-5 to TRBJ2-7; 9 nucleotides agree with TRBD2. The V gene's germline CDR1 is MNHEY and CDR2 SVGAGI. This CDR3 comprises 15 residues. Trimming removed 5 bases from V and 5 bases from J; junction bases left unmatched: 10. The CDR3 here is CASSPGTSSGDEQYF. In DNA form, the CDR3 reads TGTGCCAGCAGTCCCGGGACTAGCTCTGGCGACGAGCAGTACTTC.

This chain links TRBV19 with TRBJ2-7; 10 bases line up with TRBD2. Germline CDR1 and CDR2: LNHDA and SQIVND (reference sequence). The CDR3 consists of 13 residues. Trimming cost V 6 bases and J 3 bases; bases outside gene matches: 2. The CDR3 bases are TGTGCCAGTAGCGGGACTAGCGTCTACGAGCAGTACTTC. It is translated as CASSGTSVYEQYF.

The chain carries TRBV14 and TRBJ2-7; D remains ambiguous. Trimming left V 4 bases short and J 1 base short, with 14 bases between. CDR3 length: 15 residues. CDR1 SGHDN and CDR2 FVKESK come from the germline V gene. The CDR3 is CASSPFGPSSYEQYF. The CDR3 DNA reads TGTGCCAGCAGCCCGTTTGGGCCGTCTTCCTACGAGCAGTACTTC.

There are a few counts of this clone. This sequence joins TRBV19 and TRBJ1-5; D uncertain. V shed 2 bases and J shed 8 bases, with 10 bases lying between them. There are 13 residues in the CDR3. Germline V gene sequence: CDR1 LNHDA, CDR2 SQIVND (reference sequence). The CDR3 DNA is TGTGCCAGTAGTATAACGTGGCTAGAGCCCCAGCATTTT. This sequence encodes CASSITWLEPQHF.

This CDR3 is CASSQGPHSGYTF. CDR3 bases: TGTGCCAGCAGTCAGGGACCGCACAGTGGCTACACCTTC. The V call is TRBV6-1, the J call TRBJ1-2; tentative D call: TRBD1 (5 bases). This CDR3 has 13 amino acids. Trimming removed 5 bases at V and 7 bases at J, with 14 bases between. Germline CDR1 MNHNS, CDR2 SASEGT.

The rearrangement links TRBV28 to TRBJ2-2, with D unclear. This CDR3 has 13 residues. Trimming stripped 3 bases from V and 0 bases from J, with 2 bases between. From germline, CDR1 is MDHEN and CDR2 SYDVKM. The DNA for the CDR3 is TGTGCCAGCAGTTTTACGAACACCGGGGAGCTGTTTTTT. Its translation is CASSFTNTGELFF.

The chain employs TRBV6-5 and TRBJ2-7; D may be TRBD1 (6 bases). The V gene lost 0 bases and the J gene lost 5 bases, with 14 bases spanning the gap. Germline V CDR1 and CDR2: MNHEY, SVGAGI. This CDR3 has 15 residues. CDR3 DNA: TGTGCCAGCAGTTACTCGAGGCTCAGGGGACACGAGCAGTACTTC. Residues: CASSYSRLRGHEQYF.

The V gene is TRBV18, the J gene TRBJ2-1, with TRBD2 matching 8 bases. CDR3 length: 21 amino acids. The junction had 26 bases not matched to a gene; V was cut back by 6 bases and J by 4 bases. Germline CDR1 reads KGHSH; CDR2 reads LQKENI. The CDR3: CASSGLRGGQTPLWVYNEQFF. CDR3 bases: TGTGCCAGCTCCGGCCTTCGGGGGGGCCAAACTCCTCTTTGGGTTTACAATGAGCAGTTCTTC.

CDR3 in DNA: TGCGCCAGCAGCCAAGTCCTGTCCCGGGAGCAGTACTTC. Protein product: CASSQVLSREQYF. The gene calls are TRBV4-1 and TRBJ2-7; no clear D. Trimming pared 1 base from V and 7 bases from J, leaving 11 bases between. Germline assignment: CDR1 MGHRA and CDR2 YSYEKL. The CDR3 length is 13 residues.

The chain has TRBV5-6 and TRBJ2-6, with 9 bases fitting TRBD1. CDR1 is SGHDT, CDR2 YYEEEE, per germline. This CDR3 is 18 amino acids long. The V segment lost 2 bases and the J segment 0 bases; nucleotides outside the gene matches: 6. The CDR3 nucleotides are TGTGCCAGCAGCTTTGAGGACAGGGGTTTCTCTGGGGCCAACGTCCTGACTTTC. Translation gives CASSFEDRGFSGANVLTF.

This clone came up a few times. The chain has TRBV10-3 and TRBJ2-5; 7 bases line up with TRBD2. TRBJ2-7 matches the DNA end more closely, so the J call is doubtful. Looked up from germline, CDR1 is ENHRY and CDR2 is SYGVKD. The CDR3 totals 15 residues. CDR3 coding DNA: TGTGCCATCAGTGAGTCTGGCGGGAGCTCCTACGAGCAGTACTTC. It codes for CAISESGGSSYEQYF.

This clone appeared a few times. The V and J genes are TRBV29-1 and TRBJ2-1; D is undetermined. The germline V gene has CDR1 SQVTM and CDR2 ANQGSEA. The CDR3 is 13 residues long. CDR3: CALVSHVEYEQFF. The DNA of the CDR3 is TGCGCTCTAGTGAGCCACGTTGAGTATGAGCAGTTCTTC.

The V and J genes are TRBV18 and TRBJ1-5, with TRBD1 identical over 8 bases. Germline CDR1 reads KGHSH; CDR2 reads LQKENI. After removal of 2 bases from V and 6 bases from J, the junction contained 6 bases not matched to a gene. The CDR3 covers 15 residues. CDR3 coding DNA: TGTGCCAGCTCACCAGGTCAGGGGGCCTTTCAGCCCCAGCATTTT. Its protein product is CASSPGQGAFQPQHF.

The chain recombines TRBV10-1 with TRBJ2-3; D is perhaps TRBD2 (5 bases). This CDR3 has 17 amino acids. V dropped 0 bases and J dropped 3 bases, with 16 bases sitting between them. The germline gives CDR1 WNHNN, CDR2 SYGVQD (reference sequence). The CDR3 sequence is CASSESIFRETTDTQYF. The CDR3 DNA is TGCGCCAGCAGTGAGTCGATCTTTAGGGAGACGACAGATACGCAGTATTTT.

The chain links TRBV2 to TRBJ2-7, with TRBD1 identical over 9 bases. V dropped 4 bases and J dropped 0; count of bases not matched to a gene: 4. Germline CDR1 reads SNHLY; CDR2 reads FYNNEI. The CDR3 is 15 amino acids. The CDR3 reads CASSGGTGSSYEQYF. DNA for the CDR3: TGTGCCAGCAGTGGGGGGACAGGGTCCTCCTACGAGCAGTACTTC.

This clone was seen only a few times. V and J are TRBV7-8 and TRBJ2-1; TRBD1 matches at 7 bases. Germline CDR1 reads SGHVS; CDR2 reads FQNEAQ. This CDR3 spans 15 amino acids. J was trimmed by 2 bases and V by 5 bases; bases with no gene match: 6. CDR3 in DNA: TGTGCCAGCAGCCCGCGGACAGGAACCTACAATGAGCAGTTCTTC. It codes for CASSPRTGTYNEQFF. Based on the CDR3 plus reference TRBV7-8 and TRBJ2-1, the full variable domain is GAGVSQSPRYKVAKRGQDVALRCDPISGHVSLFWYQQALGQGPEFLTYFQNEAQLDKSGLPSDRFFAERPEGSVSTLKIQRTQQEDSAVYLCASSPRTGTYNEQFFGPGTRLTVL.

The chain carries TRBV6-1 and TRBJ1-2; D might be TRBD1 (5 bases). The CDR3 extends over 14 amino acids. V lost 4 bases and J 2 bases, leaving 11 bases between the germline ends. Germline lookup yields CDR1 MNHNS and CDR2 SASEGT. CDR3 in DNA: TGTGCCAGCAGTGCCGCGACAGAGAACTATGGCTACACCTTC. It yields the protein CASSAATENYGYTF.

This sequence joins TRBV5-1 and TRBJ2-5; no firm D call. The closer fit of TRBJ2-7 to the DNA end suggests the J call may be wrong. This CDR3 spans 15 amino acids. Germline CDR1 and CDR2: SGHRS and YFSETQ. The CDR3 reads CASSLTAGGYYEQYF. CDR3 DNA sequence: TGCGCCAGCAGCCTCACAGCCGGCGGCTACTACGAGCAGTACTTC.

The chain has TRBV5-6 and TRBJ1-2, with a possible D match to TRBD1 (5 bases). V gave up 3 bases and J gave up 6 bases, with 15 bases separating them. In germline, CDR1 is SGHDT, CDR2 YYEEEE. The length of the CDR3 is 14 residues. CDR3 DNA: TGTGCCAGCAGCTGGGGGACGACAGTGGATGGCTACACCTTC. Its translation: CASSWGTTVDGYTF.